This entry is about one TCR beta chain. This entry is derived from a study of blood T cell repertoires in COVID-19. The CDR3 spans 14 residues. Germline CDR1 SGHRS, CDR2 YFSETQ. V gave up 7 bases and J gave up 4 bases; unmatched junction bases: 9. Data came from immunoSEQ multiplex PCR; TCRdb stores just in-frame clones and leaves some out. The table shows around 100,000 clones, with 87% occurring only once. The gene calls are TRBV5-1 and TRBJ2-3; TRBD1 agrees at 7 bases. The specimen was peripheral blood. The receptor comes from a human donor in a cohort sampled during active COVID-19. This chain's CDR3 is CASHQGVLSDTQYF. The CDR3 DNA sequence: TGCGCCAGCCACCAGGGGGTTCTCTCAGATACGCAGTATTTT.